This passage covers 18 T cell receptor beta chains from one sample sequenced in a study of regulatory T cells in long-lasting Graves disease. Time point given: persistent/refractory GD, antithyroid drugs over 5 years with positive TRAb. RNA from PBMCs was the source of the TCR library. According to the study, TCR beta libraries were built with iRepertoire HTBI primers and CDR3-region Arm-PCR. TCRdb analysed the multiplex PCR reads with MiXCR anew, one entry per CDR3 protein. The sample yields approximately 400,000 distinct CDR3 sequences, approximately 25% seen once. Sequences were derived from peripheral blood mononuclear cells (PBMCs), sampled when the disease was refractory, from a patient treated with antithyroid drugs. The source is a woman between 40 and 50 years old with Graves disease.

This rearrangement joins TRBV6-2 or TRBV6-3 to TRBJ1-1; D is ambiguous. The CDR3 covers 15 residues. V lost 5 bases and J lost 5, with 18 bases in between. Germline-derived CDR1 and CDR2 are MNHEY and SVGEGT. The CDR3 nucleotides are TGTGCCAGCAGTGAAAAGCAGGTCGGGAGTACTGAAGCTTTCTTT. Translated, it gives CASSEKQVGSTEAFF.

The V gene is TRBV7-9, the J gene TRBJ1-1; D gene uncertain. V was cut by 1 base and J by 4 bases, with 13 bases left in between. The CDR3 loop spans 15 amino acids. CDR1 is SEHNR and CDR2 is FQNEAQ in the germline V gene (reference sequence). CDR3 sequence (DNA): TGTGCCAGCAGCTTAGATCTGGCGGTGAGCACTGAAGCTTTCTTT. Its translation is CASSLDLAVSTEAFF.

This clonotype appeared many times. The chain links TRBV11-2 to TRBJ2-4; 11 nucleotides line up with TRBD2. Germline V gives CDR1 SGHAT, CDR2 FQNNGV. V dropped 4 bases and J dropped 0; count of bases not matched to a gene: 11. CDR3 size: 19 residues. The CDR3, as DNA: TGTGCCAGCAGCTCCGTAAGACTAGCGGGAATTCTAGCCAAAAACATTCAGTACTTC. It codes for CASSSVRLAGILAKNIQYF.

This clonotype was detected ten times or more. The V and J genes are TRBV10-3 and TRBJ1-2; no firm D call. Trimming took off 7 bases at V and 7 bases at J, with 10 bases between the two ends. This CDR3 comprises 11 residues. Germline values: CDR1 ENHRY, CDR2 SYGVKD. Here the CDR3 reads CAIKWAAGYTF. The CDR3 bases are TGTGCCATCAAGTGGGCGGCTGGCTACACCTTC.

The gene calls are TRBV7-2 and TRBJ2-7; 7 positions match TRBD2. The J segment lost 6 bases and the V segment lost 3 bases, leaving 8 bases of the junction unmatched. The CDR3 is 14 residues long. Germline CDR1 and CDR2: SGHTA and FQGNSA. In nucleotides, the CDR3 is TGTGCCAGCAGCTTGGGCGGGAGTTCTTCCGAGCAGTACTTC. This sequence encodes CASSLGGSSSEQYF.

This clonotype appeared a few times. The chain has TRBV28 and TRBJ2-7, with D perhaps being TRBD1 or TRBD2 (5 bases each). From germline, CDR1 is MDHEN and CDR2 SYDVKM. The V and J ends lost 4 bases and 1 base respectively, with 11 bases between them. This CDR3 spans 14 amino acids. The CDR3 is CASSSRDRSYEQYF. CDR3 in DNA: TGTGCCAGCAGTTCACGGGACCGATCCTACGAGCAGTACTTC.

This clonotype was seen only a few times. The J gene is TRBJ2-7, the V gene TRBV10-3; perhaps TRBD1 as D (6 bases). The CDR3 runs 14 residues. Germline CDR1 reads ENHRY; CDR2 reads SYGVKD. V was clipped by 0 bases and J by 3 bases, with 9 bases between them. The CDR3 reads CAISESGRGYEQYF. CDR3 coding DNA: TGTGCCATCAGTGAGTCGGGCAGGGGCTACGAGCAGTACTTC.

This clonotype was detected ten times or more. This chain joins TRBV7-2 and TRBJ2-5; 10 nucleotides match TRBD2. This CDR3 has 16 residues. V lost 6 bases to trimming and J lost 5 bases; unmatched junction nucleotides: 12. Germline V CDR1 and CDR2: SGHTA, FQGNSA. CDR3 protein: CASSRGLAPPWETQYF. In DNA, the CDR3 is TGTGCCAGCAGTCGGGGACTAGCGCCACCCTGGGAGACCCAGTACTTC.

The V and J genes are TRBV20-1 and TRBJ2-1; D is perhaps TRBD2 (6 bases). CDR3 length: 12 residues. Germline values: CDR1 DFQATT, CDR2 SNEGSKA (reference sequence). The V and J ends lost 4 bases and 3 bases respectively, with 7 bases between them. CDR3 coding DNA: TGCAGTGCTATAGCGGACTACAATGAGCAGTTCTTC. Amino acid sequence: CSAIADYNEQFF.

This clonotype was observed at least ten times. This rearrangement joins TRBV28 to TRBJ1-1; no clear D. Germline CDR1 is MDHEN and CDR2 is SYDVKM. The CDR3 extends over 13 amino acids. With 6 bases removed from V and 2 bases from J, the gap between germline ends came to 10 bases. DNA for the CDR3: TGTGCCAGCAGCCGAAGATCCAACACTGAAGCTTTCTTT. It translates to CASSRRSNTEAFF.

Of note for this clonotype: This CDR3 is missing its conserved last phenylalanine or tryptophan, likely due to a read error. The gene calls are TRBV7-9 and TRBJ1-6; D call uncertain. V lost 4 bases, J lost 7 bases, and 5 bases lay in between. The CDR3 is 12 residues long. CDR1 is SEHNR, CDR2 FQNEAQ, per germline (reference sequence). The CDR3 region has the DNA TGTGCCAGCAGCTCTAACAATTCACCCCTCCACCTT. It encodes CASSSNNSPLHL.

The CDR3 DNA is TGTGCCAGCACCCCCGGAGGACAGGGCTTATTAGCCTATGGCTACACCTTC. Translated, it gives CASTPGGQGLLAYGYTF. V is TRBV28 and J is TRBJ1-2; 8 bases map to TRBD1. CDR1 and CDR2 from the germline V gene are MDHEN and SYDVKM. V trimming: 7 bases; J trimming: 4 bases; junction bases outside the gene matches: 17. CDR3 length equals 17 residues.

The chain has TRBV7-2 and TRBJ1-1, with unresolved D. V lost 5 bases to trimming and J lost 1 base, with 14 bases between them. CDR3 length: 15 residues. Germline CDR1 is SGHTA and CDR2 is FQGNSA. CDR3 sequence (DNA): TGTGCCAGCAGCCCCTCCCCTGGGAAGAACACTGAAGCTTTCTTT. It translates to CASSPSPGKNTEAFF.

Ten or more counts support this clonotype. J is TRBJ1-4 and V is TRBV11-2; perhaps TRBD1 as D (5 bases). This CDR3 is built from 15 residues. Trimming took 4 bases from V and 3 from J, leaving 12 bases between them. Germline V lookup: CDR1 SGHAT, CDR2 FQNNGV. CDR3: CASSYATAPNEKLFF. CDR3 bases: TGTGCCAGCAGCTATGCGACAGCACCTAATGAAAAACTGTTTTTT.

This clonotype has a count of ten or more. The chain couples TRBV28 to TRBJ1-5; D gene uncertain. The V end lost 6 bases, the J end lost 1 base, and 10 bases lay between the germline ends. Germline V gives CDR1 MDHEN, CDR2 SYDVKM. The CDR3 is 14 residues long. For the CDR3, the DNA is TGTGCCAGCAGCCTAGGTCCCAGCAATCAGCCCCAGCATTTT. This sequence encodes CASSLGPSNQPQHF.

This clonotype was seen a single time. J is TRBJ2-2 and V is TRBV6-2 or TRBV6-3; 11 nucleotides line up with TRBD1. J was trimmed by 5 bases and V by 6 bases; bases with no gene match: 5. Germline V gene sequence: CDR1 MNHEY, CDR2 SVGEGT. This CDR3 comprises 15 residues. CDR3 sequence (DNA): TGTGCCAGCAGAGCGGACAGGGGGCAAACCGGGGAGCTGTTTTTT. Amino acids: CASRADRGQTGELFF.

This clonotype was counted at least ten times. This chain links TRBV2 with TRBJ2-2; 9 bases agree with TRBD2. CDR1 and CDR2 (germline): SNHLY, FYNNEI. The V segment lost 7 bases and the J segment 2 bases; nucleotides outside the gene matches: 8. This CDR3 region has 16 residues. CDR3 protein: CASTWTSETNTGELFF. The CDR3, as DNA: TGTGCCAGCACCTGGACTAGCGAGACAAACACCGGGGAGCTGTTTTTT.

The V gene is TRBV28, the J gene TRBJ2-3; TRBD2 matches at 7 bases. The CDR3 consists of 19 residues. Germline V gene data show CDR1 as MDHEN and CDR2 as SYDVKM. V shed 8 bases and J 3 bases; nucleotides not matched to a gene: 23. Written as DNA, the CDR3 is TGTGCCAGCGCATGGCCGAGGGAGGAGAGGGAGGGCCGAACAGATACGCAGTATTTT. This sequence encodes CASAWPREEREGRTDTQYF.